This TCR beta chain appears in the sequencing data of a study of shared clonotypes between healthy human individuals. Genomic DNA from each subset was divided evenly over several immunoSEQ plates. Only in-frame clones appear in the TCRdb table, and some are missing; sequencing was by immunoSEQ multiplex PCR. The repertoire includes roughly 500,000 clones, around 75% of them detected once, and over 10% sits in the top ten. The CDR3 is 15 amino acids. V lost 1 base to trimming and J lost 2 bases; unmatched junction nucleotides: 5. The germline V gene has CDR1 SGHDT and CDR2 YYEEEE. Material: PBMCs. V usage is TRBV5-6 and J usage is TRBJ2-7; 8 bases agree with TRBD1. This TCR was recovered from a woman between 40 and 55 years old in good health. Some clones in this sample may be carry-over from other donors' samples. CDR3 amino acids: CASSLLQGGPYEQYF. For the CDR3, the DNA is TGTGCCAGCAGCTTGTTACAGGGGGGCCCCTACGAGCAGTACTTC.